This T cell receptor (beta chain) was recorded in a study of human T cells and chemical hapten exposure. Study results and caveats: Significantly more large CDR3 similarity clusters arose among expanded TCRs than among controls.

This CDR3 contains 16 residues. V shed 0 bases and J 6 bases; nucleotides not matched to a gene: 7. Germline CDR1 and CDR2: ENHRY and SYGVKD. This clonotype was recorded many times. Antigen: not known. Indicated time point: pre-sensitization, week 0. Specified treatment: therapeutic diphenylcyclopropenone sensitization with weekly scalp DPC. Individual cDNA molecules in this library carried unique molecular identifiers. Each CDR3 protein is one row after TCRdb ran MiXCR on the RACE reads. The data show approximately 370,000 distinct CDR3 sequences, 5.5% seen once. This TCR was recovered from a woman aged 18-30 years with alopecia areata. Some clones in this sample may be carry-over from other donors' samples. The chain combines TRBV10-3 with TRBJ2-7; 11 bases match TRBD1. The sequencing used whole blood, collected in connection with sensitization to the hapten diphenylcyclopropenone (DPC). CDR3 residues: CAISESPPGTGGEQYF. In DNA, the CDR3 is TGTGCCATCAGTGAGTCGCCCCCCGGGACAGGGGGCGAGCAGTACTTC.